This T cell receptor (beta chain) comes out of a study of T cells in localized non-small cell lung cancer (TCRdb year 2020). Regarding the complete study: Comparing tumors with uninvolved tumor-adjacent lungs, the study looked at the T cell repertoires of fewer than 250 patients with early-stage NSCLC. The cohort comprised 200 to 300 treatment-naïve NSCLC patients with resected, localized lung tumors. A mean age of around 66 years was recorded for the NSCLC patients, of whom under 150 were male and 85 to 110 were female. The paper as a whole reports these results and caveats: Because the study design was exploratory, TCR variables were selected using unadjusted p-values without false-discovery rate correction. A median of roughly 58 of the top 100 tumor clones were detected in paired uninvolved adjacent lung, and some 29 of these tumor clones were also found among the top 100 clones of the paired uninvolved adjacent lung. Because multi-region tumor sequencing was not done, intratumor heterogeneity could not be ruled out. Uninvolved tumor-adjacent lung showed the highest T cell clonality, higher than tumor, which suggests more focused antigenic responses in the uninvolved tumor-adjacent lung. Higher blood T cell density associated with longer overall survival, while higher adjacent-lung clonality associated with shorter survival.

The immunoSEQ Assay was used to sequence TCR beta CDR3 regions from DNA. In the paper's pipeline: To compute T cell density, TCR beta template counts were normalized to usable DNA, which was estimated by amplifying housekeeping genes. The preseqR package was used to estimate richness by extrapolating to 400,000 templates for PBMC samples and to 120,000 templates for tissue samples. Clonality was taken to be one minus Pielou's evenness. Tissue-enriched TCRs were identified by differential abundance testing using productive amino-acid clonotypes, minimum total count 5 and alpha 0.1. The Jaccard Index and the Morisita Overlap Index were used to measure how much the repertoires overlapped between compartments. TCR beta CDR3s were clustered by GLIPH together with public tetramer-defined viral CDR3s, and at least three viral sequences plus V-gene enrichment were required for viral motifs. What TCRdb holds here is the immuneACCESS table cut down to in-frame rearrangements. Part of the clones is not present; checked against another copy, under half of the missing clones reflect an unresolved V gene, and the others are unexplained. The V and J calls and clone size come from that table; D and trimming were worked out from the DNA. The sample table shows approximately 920 clones, and about 18% are seen once. Of the sample, 15% to 20% is held by the ten largest clones.

With regard to this clone: This clone's antigen is unknown. Base-call qualities are not available, and no considerably larger clone is one nucleotide away.

The V and J ends are trimmed by 6 bases and 1 base, leaving 9 bases between them. There are 13 amino acids in the CDR3, from cysteine to phenylalanine inclusive. Of the read, only the CDR3 DNA is kept; its 39 bases are in frame from base 1. Uninvolved adjacent lung was obtained at least 2 cm from the tumor margin, and the absence of atypia was confirmed by two independent pathologists. At diagnosis, tumor, uninvolved tumor-adjacent lung and peripheral blood were collected and then preserved as a mix of FFPE and fresh-frozen material. This chain joins TRBV23-1 to TRBJ1-2; the D gene assignment is ambiguous. TRBV23-1 is identified as an open reading frame with a role that is uncertain. This TCR was recovered from an older female donor with stage II squamous cell lung carcinoma. This specimen consisted of normal lung tissue next to the tumor, obtained before any cancer treatment. The CDR3 region has the sequence CASSLSVNYGYTF. In nucleotide form, the sequence is TGCGCCAGCAGCTTGTCGGTTAACTATGGCTACACCTTC.